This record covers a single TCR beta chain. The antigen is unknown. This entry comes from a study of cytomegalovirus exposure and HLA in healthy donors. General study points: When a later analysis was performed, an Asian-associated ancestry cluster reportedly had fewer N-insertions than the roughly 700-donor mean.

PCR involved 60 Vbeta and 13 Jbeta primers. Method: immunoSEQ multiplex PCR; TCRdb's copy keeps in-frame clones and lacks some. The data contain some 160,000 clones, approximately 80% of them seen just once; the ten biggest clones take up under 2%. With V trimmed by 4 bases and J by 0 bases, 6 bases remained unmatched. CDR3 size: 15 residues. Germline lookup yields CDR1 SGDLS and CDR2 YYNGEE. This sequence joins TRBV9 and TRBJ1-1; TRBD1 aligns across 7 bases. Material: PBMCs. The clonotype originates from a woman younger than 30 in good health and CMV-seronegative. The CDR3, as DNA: TGTGCCAGCAGCCCATATGGACAGGTGAACACTGAAGCTTTCTTT. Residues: CASSPYGQVNTEAFF.